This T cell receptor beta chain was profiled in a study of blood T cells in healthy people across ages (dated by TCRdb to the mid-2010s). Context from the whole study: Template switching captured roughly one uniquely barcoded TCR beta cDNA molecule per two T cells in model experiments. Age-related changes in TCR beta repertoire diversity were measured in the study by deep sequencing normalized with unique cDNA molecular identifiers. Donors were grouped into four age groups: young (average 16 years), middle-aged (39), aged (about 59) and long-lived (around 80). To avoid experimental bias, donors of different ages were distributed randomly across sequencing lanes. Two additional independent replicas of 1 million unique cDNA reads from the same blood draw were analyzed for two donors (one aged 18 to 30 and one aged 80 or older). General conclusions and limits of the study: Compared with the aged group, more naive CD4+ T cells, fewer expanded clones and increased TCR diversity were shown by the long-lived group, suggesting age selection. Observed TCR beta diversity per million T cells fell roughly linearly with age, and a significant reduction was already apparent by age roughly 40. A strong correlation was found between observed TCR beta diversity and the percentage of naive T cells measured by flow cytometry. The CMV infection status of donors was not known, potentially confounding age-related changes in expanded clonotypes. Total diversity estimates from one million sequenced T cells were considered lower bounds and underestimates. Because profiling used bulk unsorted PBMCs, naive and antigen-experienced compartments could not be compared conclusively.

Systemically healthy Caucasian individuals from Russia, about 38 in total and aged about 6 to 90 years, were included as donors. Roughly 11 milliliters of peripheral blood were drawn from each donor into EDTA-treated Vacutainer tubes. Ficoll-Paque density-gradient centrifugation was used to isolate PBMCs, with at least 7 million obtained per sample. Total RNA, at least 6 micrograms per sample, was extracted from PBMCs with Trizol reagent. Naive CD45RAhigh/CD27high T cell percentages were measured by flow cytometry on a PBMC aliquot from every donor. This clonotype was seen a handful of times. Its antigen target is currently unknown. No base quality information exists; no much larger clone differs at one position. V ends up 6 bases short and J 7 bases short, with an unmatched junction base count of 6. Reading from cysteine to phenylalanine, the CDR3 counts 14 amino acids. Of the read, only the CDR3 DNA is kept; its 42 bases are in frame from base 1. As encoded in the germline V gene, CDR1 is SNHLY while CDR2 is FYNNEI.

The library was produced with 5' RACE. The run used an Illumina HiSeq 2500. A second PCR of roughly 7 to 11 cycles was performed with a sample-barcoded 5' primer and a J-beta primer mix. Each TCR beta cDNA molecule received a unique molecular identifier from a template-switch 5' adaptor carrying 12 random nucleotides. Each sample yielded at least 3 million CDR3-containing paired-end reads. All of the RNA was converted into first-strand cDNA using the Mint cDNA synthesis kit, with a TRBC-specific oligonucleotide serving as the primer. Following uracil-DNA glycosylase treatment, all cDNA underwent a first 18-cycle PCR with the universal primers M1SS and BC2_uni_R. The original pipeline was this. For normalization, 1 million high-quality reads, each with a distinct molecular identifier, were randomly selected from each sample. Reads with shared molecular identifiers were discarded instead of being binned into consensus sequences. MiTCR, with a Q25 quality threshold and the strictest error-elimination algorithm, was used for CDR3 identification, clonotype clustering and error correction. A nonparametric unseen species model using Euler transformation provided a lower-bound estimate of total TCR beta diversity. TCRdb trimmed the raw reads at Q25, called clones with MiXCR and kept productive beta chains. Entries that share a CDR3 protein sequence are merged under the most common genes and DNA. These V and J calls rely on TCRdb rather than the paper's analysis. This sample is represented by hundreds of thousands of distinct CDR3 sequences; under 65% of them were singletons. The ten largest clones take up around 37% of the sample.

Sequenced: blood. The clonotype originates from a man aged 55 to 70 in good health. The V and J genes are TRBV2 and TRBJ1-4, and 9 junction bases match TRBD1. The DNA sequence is TGTGCCAGCAGCTACCGGGACAGGGCTGAAAAACTGTTTTTT. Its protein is CASSYRDRAEKLFF.